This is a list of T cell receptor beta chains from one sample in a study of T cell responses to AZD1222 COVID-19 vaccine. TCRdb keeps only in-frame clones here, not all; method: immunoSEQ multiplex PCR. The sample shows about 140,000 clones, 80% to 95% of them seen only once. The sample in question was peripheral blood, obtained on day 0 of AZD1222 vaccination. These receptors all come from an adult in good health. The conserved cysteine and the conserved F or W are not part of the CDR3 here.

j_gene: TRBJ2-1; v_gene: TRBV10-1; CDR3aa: ASSEPGTAGNEQF
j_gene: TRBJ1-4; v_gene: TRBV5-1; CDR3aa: ASSLSGRGRVNEKLF
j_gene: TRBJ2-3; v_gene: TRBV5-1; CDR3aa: ASSIEGGTDTQY
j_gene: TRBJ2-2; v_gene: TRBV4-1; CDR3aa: ASSQLIPNTGELF
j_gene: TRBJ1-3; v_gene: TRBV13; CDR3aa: ASSSDGGGPGNTIY
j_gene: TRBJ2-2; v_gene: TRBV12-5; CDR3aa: ASGLGTGELF
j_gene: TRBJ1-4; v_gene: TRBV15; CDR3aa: ATSRDRSREKLF
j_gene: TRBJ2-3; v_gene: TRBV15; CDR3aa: ATSRANRGSTDTQY
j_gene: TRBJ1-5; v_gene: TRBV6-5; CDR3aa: ASSYSEGTQPQH
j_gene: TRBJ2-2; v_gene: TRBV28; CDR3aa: ASSLGTTYTGELF
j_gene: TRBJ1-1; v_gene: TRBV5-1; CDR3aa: ASSLPAGRTEAF
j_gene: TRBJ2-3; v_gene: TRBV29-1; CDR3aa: SVRQGAGTDTQY
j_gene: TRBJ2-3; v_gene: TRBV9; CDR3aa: ASSVGAGLTDTQY
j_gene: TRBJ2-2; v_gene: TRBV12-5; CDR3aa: ASGWGQGNTGELF
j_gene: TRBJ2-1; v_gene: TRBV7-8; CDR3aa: ASSLVSIGEQF
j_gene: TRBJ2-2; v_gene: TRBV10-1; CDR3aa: ASSRVGAGELF
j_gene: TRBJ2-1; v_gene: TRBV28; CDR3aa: ASTLPGQGNNEQF
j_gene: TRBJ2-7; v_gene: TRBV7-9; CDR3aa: ASSEGQIYEQY
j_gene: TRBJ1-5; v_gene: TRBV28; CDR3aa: ASIGRGEPQH
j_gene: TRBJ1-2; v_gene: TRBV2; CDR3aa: ASRGLSGYT
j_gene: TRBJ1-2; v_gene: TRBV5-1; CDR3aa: ASSLAIGPPNYGYT
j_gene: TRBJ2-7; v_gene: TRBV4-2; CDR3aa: ASSQGHSYEQY
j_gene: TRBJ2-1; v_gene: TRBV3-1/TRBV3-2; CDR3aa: ASSLGIEQF
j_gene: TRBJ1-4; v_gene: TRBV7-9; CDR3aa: ASSLSGQANEKLF
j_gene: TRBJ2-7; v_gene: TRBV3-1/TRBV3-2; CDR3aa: ASSHSYEQY
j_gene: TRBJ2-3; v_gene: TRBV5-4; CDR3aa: ASSLAGSTDTQY
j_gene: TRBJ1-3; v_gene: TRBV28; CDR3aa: ASSLGGSGNTIY
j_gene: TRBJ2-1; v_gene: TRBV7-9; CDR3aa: ASSFTTGPHYNEQF
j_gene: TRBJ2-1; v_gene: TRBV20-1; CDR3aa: SASVIEQF
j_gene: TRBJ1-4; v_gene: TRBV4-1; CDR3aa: ASSSGQGATNEKLF
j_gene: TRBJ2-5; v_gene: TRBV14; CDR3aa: ASSQDLGGRRQY
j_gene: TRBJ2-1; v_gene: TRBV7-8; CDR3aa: ASSFSRNNEQF
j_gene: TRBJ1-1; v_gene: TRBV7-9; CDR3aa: ASSLETGPSEAF
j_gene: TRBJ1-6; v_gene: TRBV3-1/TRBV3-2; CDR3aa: ASSQVAGNSPLH
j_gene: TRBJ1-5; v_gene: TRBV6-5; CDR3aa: ASRTGQEMYQPQH
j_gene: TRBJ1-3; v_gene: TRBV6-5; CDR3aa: ASSYRGPGNTIY
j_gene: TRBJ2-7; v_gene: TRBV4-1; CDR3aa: ASSQSMGAYSYEQY
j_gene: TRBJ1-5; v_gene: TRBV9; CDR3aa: ASSVAYRDSPQH
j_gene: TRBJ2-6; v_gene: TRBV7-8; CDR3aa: ASSFPQGASGANVLT
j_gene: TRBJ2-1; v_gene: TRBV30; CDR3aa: AGRTRGNEQF
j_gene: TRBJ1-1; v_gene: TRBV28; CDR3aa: ASSQNRVVNTEAF
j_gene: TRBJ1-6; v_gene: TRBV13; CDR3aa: ASSRNRGGSPLH
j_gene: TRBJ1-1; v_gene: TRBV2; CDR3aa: ASTGQGITEAF
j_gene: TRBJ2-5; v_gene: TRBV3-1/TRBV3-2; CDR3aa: ASRRTSGREETQY
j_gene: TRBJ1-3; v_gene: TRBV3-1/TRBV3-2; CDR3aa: ASSQTSERGNTIY
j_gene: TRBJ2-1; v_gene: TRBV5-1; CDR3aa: ASSFETGTYNEQF